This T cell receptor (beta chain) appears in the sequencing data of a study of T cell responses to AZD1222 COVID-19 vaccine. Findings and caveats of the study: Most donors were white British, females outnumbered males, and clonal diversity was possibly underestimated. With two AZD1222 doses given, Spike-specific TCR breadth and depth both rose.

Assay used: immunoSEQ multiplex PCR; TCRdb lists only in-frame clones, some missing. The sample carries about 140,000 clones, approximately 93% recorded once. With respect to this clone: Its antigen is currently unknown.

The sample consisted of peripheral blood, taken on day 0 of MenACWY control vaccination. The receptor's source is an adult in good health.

CDR3 sequence: CASSLVDVLDTQYF. For the CDR3, the DNA is TGTGCCAGCAGCTTAGTGGACGTCCTCGATACGCAGTATTTT. The genes are TRBV7-2 and TRBJ2-3; D unresolved. The length of the CDR3 is 14 residues. V was pared by 1 base and J by 6 bases, with 11 bases between. Germline lookup yields CDR1 SGHTA and CDR2 FQGNSA.